This record concerns one T cell receptor (beta chain) sequence. Sequenced by immunoSEQ multiplex PCR; TCRdb stores in-frame clones only, minus some. The sample consists of tens of thousands of clones, 80% to 90% of them appearing once. The tumor samples were collected prior to definitive surgery or chemotherapy. The source of the sample is a study of high-grade serous ovarian cancer treatment subgroups. V was trimmed by 7 bases and J by 8 bases, leaving 20 bases between them. CDR1 and CDR2 (germline): SQVTM, ANQGSEA. The CDR3 covers 13 residues. Specimen: tumor tissue. This sequence was found in a human donor with high-grade serous ovarian cancer. The J gene is TRBJ1-2, the V gene TRBV29-1, with no clear D. CDR3 DNA: TGCAGCGCCATAGACCGGGCCGTCGGGGGCTACACCTTC. Its translation is CSAIDRAVGGYTF.